This TCR beta chain derives from a study of identical twins. The study, taken as a whole, reports: The presence of invariant MAIT and iNKT cells could partly confound analyses of zero-insertion sequences.

Template switching, a step in the protocol, added a universal primer site, and cDNA carried unique molecular identifiers. TCRdb recomputed calls from the 5' RACE reads with MiXCR, one row per CDR3 protein. The data show about 690,000 distinct CDR3 sequences, approximately 6% seen once. V trimming: 4 bases; J trimming: 2 bases; junction bases outside the gene matches: 15. The CDR3 is made up of 21 amino acids. For this clonotype: Antigen specificity is unknown.

This clonotype originated in a man younger than 35 in good health. The chain couples TRBV12-3 or TRBV12-4 to TRBJ2-1, with 15 bases lining up with TRBD2. The material sequenced was naive T cells sorted from blood. CDR3: CASSWTGTSGRTTDAYNEQFF. The CDR3 nucleotides are TGTGCCAGCAGTTGGACCGGGACTAGCGGGAGGACCACCGACGCCTACAATGAGCAGTTCTTC.